These 15 T cell receptor beta chains came from one sample sequenced in a study of beta chain features in type 1 diabetes. Sequencing targeted expressed TCRB transcripts, as all isolated RNA had been reverse transcribed. Produced via immunoSEQ multiplex PCR; TCRdb's table is partial and in-frame only. In the table there are almost 350,000 clones, roughly 8% of which are singletons. Sequencing was performed on central memory CD4+ T cells from blood. These receptor sequences come from a woman aged 18-35 years in good health.

This clone was counted between two and nine times. The V call is TRBV4-2, the J call TRBJ1-1, with 9 nucleotides matching TRBD1. J lost 2 bases, V lost 1 base, and 8 bases had no gene match. Germline V gene sequence: CDR1 LGHNA, CDR2 YNFKEQ. CDR3 size: 17 residues. CDR3 sequence reads: CASSQGLGQGGNTEAFF. The CDR3 coding sequence is TGTGCCAGCAGCCAAGGCTTGGGACAGGGAGGAAACACTGAAGCTTTCTTT.

This clone was counted many times. This chain links TRBV2 with TRBJ2-1, with D unclear. Germline lookup yields CDR1 SNHLY and CDR2 FYNNEI. V lost 0 bases and J lost 14, with 23 bases in between. The CDR3 spans 16 residues. CDR3 in DNA: TGTGCCAGCAGTGAAGCTTGGGTGGATTTGGGCACGAGCGAGTTCTTC. Its protein is CASSEAWVDLGTSEFF. Full variable domain (rest looked up from reference TRBV2 and TRBJ2-1): EPEVTQTPSHQVTQMGQEVILRCVPISNHLYFYWYRQILGQKVEFLVSFYNNEISEKSEIFDDQFSVERPDGSNFTLKIRSTKLEDSAMYFCASSEAWVDLGTSEFFGPGTRLTVL.

Ten or more counts support this clone. The V gene is TRBV5-1, the J gene TRBJ1-2; 10 bases are a match to TRBD1. CDR3 length: 18 residues. The ends lost 4 bases at V and 3 bases at J; junction bases unmatched: 15. Germline CDR1 is SGHRS and CDR2 is YFSETQ. Here the CDR3 reads CASSPTPGQGSSDYGYTF. The CDR3 bases are TGCGCCAGCAGCCCAACACCGGGACAGGGGAGTTCGGACTATGGCTACACCTTC.

This clone showed up many times. The chain carries TRBV7-6 and TRBJ2-1; 7 bases fit TRBD2. In germline, CDR1 is SGHVS, CDR2 FNYEAQ. The CDR3 is 15 amino acids. Trimming removed 2 bases from V and 4 bases from J; junction bases left unmatched: 5. The CDR3 nucleotides are TGTGCCAGCAGCTTACGGCAGCGGGGATACAATGAGCAGTTCTTC. Translated, it gives CASSLRQRGYNEQFF.

The genes are TRBV7-6 and TRBJ2-1; D is unclear. Trimming shortened V by 5 bases and J by 0 bases, and 11 bases separated the two germline ends. This CDR3 comprises 15 residues. CDR1 SGHVS and CDR2 FNYEAQ come from the germline V gene. CDR3 nucleotides: TGTGCCAGCAGCCCGTATAAGAGCTCCTACAATGAGCAGTTCTTC. It specifies CASSPYKSSYNEQFF.

This clone appeared a few times. The rearrangement joins TRBV2 to TRBJ2-1, with a tentative D call TRBD1 (6 bases). The CDR3 covers 13 residues. CDR1 is SNHLY and CDR2 is FYNNEI in the germline V gene. Trimming shortened V by 8 bases and J by 0 bases, and 8 bases separated the two germline ends. The CDR3 sequence: CASQDSSYNEQFF. The CDR3 nucleotides are TGTGCCAGCCAGGACAGCTCCTACAATGAGCAGTTCTTC.

This clone has a count of ten or more. The V and J genes are TRBV9 and TRBJ2-2; D not certain. Germline loops: CDR1 SGDLS, CDR2 YYNGEE. The CDR3 spans 14 residues. V was trimmed by 3 bases and J by 4 bases, leaving 10 bases between them. In DNA form, the CDR3 reads TGTGCCAGCAGCGGAGTAGGTACCACCGGGGAGCTGTTTTTT. Amino acids: CASSGVGTTGELFF.

This clone has only a few counts. This chain links TRBV5-1 with TRBJ2-2, with D hard to call. CDR1 and CDR2 from the germline V gene are SGHRS and YFSETQ. The CDR3 is 13 amino acids. The ends were cut back, 3 bases at V and 6 bases at J, with 9 bases in the middle. The DNA of the CDR3 is TGCGCCAGCAGCTCAAGAGAGTCCGGGGAGCTGTTTTTT. Translated, it gives CASSSRESGELFF. Variable domain in full (rest from reference TRBV5-1 and TRBJ2-2): KAGVTQTPRYLIKTRGQQVTLSCSPISGHRSVSWYQQTPGQGLQFLFEYFSETQRNKGNFPGRFSGRQFSNSRSEMNVSTLELGDSALYLCASSSRESGELFFGEGSRLTVL.

This chain uses TRBV29-1 with TRBJ2-5; D is uncertain. The germline V and J ends were trimmed by 2 bases and 8 bases, with 15 bases remaining between them. The length of the CDR3 is 13 residues. The V gene's germline CDR1 is SQVTM and CDR2 ANQGSEA. CDR3 protein: CSVELGGTGTQYF. CDR3 coding DNA: TGCAGCGTTGAACTCGGTGGCACTGGTACCCAGTACTTC.

This clone was counted many times. The V gene is TRBV6-6, the J gene TRBJ2-1, with D maybe TRBD1 (6 bases). V lost 2 bases and J 4 bases, leaving 9 bases between the germline ends. This CDR3 is built from 14 residues. Germline CDR1 reads MNHNY; CDR2 reads SVGAGI (reference sequence). The CDR3 protein is CASSYGQTYNEQFF. The CDR3 region has the DNA TGTGCCAGCAGTTACGGACAGACTTACAATGAGCAGTTCTTC.

This clone has more than one count but fewer than ten. The gene calls are TRBV7-2 and TRBJ2-5; D not resolved. Germline values: CDR1 SGHTA, CDR2 FQGNSA. Trimming removed 5 bases from V and 5 bases from J, with 18 bases in between. The CDR3 extends over 15 amino acids. CDR3 sequence reads: CASSPRYVDGETQYF. The CDR3 DNA sequence: TGTGCCAGCAGCCCCCGCTACGTAGACGGGGAGACCCAGTACTTC.

This clone has a handful of counts. V is TRBV29-1 and J is TRBJ1-5; 9 bases fit TRBD1. CDR3 length: 12 residues. Germline-derived CDR1 and CDR2 are SQVTM and ANQGSEA. V gave up 6 bases and J gave up 7 bases; unmatched junction bases: 4. The CDR3 DNA follows: TGCAGCGTACAGGGGGCAGGGCAGCCCCAGCATTTT. Encoded protein: CSVQGAGQPQHF.

This clone was counted only a few times. Other DNA sequences of this sample code for an identical CDR3. The CDR3 nucleotides are TGTGCCAGCTCACCTACTAGAGATGAGCAGTTCTTC. It yields the protein CASSPTRDEQFF. The rearrangement uses TRBV18 and TRBJ2-1; maybe TRBD2 (5 bases). This CDR3 is built from 12 residues. V was pared by 3 bases and J by 8 bases, with 8 bases between. Germline lookup yields CDR1 KGHSH and CDR2 LQKENI.

Only a few counts were recorded for this clone. This chain connects TRBV2 to TRBJ2-5; 10 bases are shared with TRBD2. This CDR3 is built from 15 residues. From germline, CDR1 is SNHLY and CDR2 FYNNEI. V was pared by 4 bases and J by 5 bases, with 7 bases of the junction left unmatched. DNA for the CDR3: TGTGCCAGCAGTGCACTAGCGGGGACTCGGGAGACCCAGTACTTC. It yields the protein CASSALAGTRETQYF.

J is TRBJ1-3 and V is TRBV7-9; no clear D gene. The CDR3 sequence is 14 residues long. CDR1 and CDR2 (germline): SEHNR, FQNEAQ (reference sequence). The V and J ends lost 5 bases and 0 bases respectively, with 8 bases between them. The CDR3 spells CASSGTVSGNTIYF. Written as DNA, the CDR3 is TGTGCCAGCAGCGGCACAGTCTCTGGAAACACCATATATTTT.